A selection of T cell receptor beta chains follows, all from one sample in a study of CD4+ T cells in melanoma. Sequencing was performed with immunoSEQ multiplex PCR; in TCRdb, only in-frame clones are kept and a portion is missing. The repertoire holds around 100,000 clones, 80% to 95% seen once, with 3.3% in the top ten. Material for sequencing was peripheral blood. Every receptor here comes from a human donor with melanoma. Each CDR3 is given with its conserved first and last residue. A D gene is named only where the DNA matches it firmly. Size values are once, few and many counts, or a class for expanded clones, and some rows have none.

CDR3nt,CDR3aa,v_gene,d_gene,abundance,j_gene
TGTGCCAGCAATAACCAGAGGTACAATCAGCCCCAGCATTTT,CASNNQRYNQPQHF,TRBV28,-,once,TRBJ1-5
TGCAGCGTTGAAAGGTCCAGGGGCTACGAGCAGTACTTC,CSVERSRGYEQYF,TRBV29-1,-,-,TRBJ2-7
TGTGCCAGCATCTGGGCGGCAGGGGCTCTTCATGGCTACACCTTC,CASIWAAGALHGYTF,TRBV5-6,-,-,TRBJ1-2
TGTGCCAGCACCTTACTAGCGGGAGGCAGTGAGCAGTTCTTC,CASTLLAGGSEQFF,TRBV7-2,TRBD2,-,TRBJ2-1
TGTGCCAGCAGCTTGGGGGTAGCGGGAAGAGAGAGCTCCTACAATGAGCAGTTCTTC,CASSLGVAGRESSYNEQFF,TRBV5-6,TRBD2,-,TRBJ2-1
TGTGCCAGCAGCCAAGCTACAGGCGATCAGCCCCAGCATTTT,CASSQATGDQPQHF,TRBV11-1,-,-,TRBJ1-5
TGCGCCAGCAGCCAAGAAGCAACTAATGAAAAACTGTTTTTT,CASSQEATNEKLFF,TRBV4-3,-,-,TRBJ1-4
TGTGCCAGCAGCCCAGGAGGGCACACTGAAGCTTTCTTT,CASSPGGHTEAFF,TRBV6-6,-,-,TRBJ1-1
TGCGCCAGCAGCCAAGGTCGGACAGAACAGCCCCAGCATTTT,CASSQGRTEQPQHF,TRBV4-1,-,-,TRBJ1-5
TGTGCCAGCAGCCCCTACCGGGATACGCAGTATTTT,CASSPYRDTQYF,TRBV2,-,-,TRBJ2-3
TGTGCCAGCAGCTTAGATCGGAGGGGCGGTCATGAAAAACTGTTTTTT,CASSLDRRGGHEKLFF,TRBV11-2,-,-,TRBJ1-4
TGTGCCAGCAGCCGAACTTGGGGGAGCACAGATACGCAGTATTTT,CASSRTWGSTDTQYF,TRBV5-4,-,-,TRBJ2-3
TGTGCCAGCAGTTTAAGGTACGAGCAGTACTTC,CASSLRYEQYF,TRBV28,-,-,TRBJ2-7
TGCGCCAGCAGCTTGGATGGGAACTCCTACGAGCAGTACTTC,CASSLDGNSYEQYF,TRBV5-1,-,-,TRBJ2-7
TGTGCCAGCAGCGTAAGCGGGGGCGCCGGTCAGCCCCAGCATTTT,CASSVSGGAGQPQHF,TRBV9,-,-,TRBJ1-5
TGTGCCAGCAGCCCCCGGTCCTTGAGGGTCATGAACACTGAAGCTTTCTTT,CASSPRSLRVMNTEAFF,TRBV13,-,-,TRBJ1-1
TGTGCCTGTCAGTCTTTCTATGGCTACACCTTC,CACQSFYGYTF,TRBV30,-,many,TRBJ1-2
TGCGCCAGCAATTCCCAGCTAGCTGACACCGGGGAGCTGTTTTTT,CASNSQLADTGELFF,TRBV5-1,-,-,TRBJ2-2
TGTGCCAGTAGTCCAAACGGACAGGGTGGTCAGCCCCAGCATTTT,CASSPNGQGGQPQHF,TRBV19,TRBD1,-,TRBJ1-5
TGTGCCAGCAGCTCTTGGCCAACCTACGAGCAGTACTTC,CASSSWPTYEQYF,TRBV5-4,-,once,TRBJ2-7
TGTGCCAGCAGTAGCGGAGCTACTGGGGCCAACGTCCTGACTTTC,CASSSGATGANVLTF,TRBV28,-,-,TRBJ2-6
TGCGCCAGCAGCTTGGGGCACCCCACAGATACGCAGTATTTT,CASSLGHPTDTQYF,TRBV5-1,-,once,TRBJ2-3
TGTGCCAGCAGCAGTTCTAGCGGGGATGAGCAGTTCTTC,CASSSSSGDEQFF,TRBV2,TRBD2,-,TRBJ2-1
TGTGCCAGCAGTTATCTAGCGTACTCCTACAATGAGCAGTTCTTC,CASSYLAYSYNEQFF,TRBV6-5,-,once,TRBJ2-1
TGTGCCAGCAGTGAAGGGGCAGCCTACGAGCAGTACTTC,CASSEGAAYEQYF,TRBV27,-,-,TRBJ2-7
TGTGCCAGCAGTCCTTGGACAGGGACTAACTATGGCTACACCTTC,CASSPWTGTNYGYTF,TRBV6-1,TRBD1,few,TRBJ1-2
TGTGCCAGCAGTTTACGTTCGGGTCGCACAGATACGCAGTATTTT,CASSLRSGRTDTQYF,TRBV28,-,-,TRBJ2-3
TGTGCCAGCAGTTACGTAGACAGGGGTGGCGAGACCCAGTACTTC,CASSYVDRGGETQYF,TRBV6-5,TRBD1,-,TRBJ2-5
TGTGCCAGCAGCTTAGTGGGACTAGTTAACGAGCAGTACTTC,CASSLVGLVNEQYF,TRBV7-2,TRBD2,-,TRBJ2-7
TGTGCCAGCAGCCCACAGGGATCTGGGGCCAACGTCCTGACTTTC,CASSPQGSGANVLTF,TRBV7-9,-,-,TRBJ2-6
TGTGCCAGCAGCTTAGAGGGACTAGCGCAAGAGACCCAGTACTTC,CASSLEGLAQETQYF,TRBV11-2,TRBD2,-,TRBJ2-5
TGTGCCAGCAGCCCCCTGGACAGGCCGGGACTAGCGGGATTGTACGAGCAGTACTTC,CASSPLDRPGLAGLYEQYF,TRBV4-2,TRBD2,-,TRBJ2-7
TGTGCCAGCAGCTCTAAGTCCCTAGGACAGGGATCATTCGAGCAGTACTTC,CASSSKSLGQGSFEQYF,TRBV7-8,TRBD1,-,TRBJ2-7
TGTGCCAGCAGCTTAGTGTCTGGAGGTGGAGAGAAGGGCTACACCTTC,CASSLVSGGGEKGYTF,TRBV7-2,-,-,TRBJ1-2